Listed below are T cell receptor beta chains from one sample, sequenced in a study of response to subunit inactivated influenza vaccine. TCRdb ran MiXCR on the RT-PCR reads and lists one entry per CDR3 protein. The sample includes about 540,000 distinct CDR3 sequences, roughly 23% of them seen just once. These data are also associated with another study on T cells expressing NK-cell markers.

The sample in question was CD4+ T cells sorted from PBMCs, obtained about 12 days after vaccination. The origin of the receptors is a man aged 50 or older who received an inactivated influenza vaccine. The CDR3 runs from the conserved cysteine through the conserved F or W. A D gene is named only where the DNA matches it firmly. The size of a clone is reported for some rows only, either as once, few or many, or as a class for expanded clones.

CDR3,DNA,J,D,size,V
CASSLTAYNEQFF,TGTGCCAGCAGTTTGACAGCCTACAATGAGCAGTTCTTC,TRBJ2-1,.,many,TRBV6-5
CASSFAGSGNTIYF,TGTGCCAGCAGTTTCGCTGGATCTGGAAACACCATATATTTT,TRBJ1-3,.,few,TRBV28
CASLLGRIYTDTQYF,TGCGCCAGCCTCTTGGGCCGTATTTACACAGATACGCAGTATTTT,TRBJ2-3,.,.,TRBV10-2
CASSYSLAASTDTQYF,TGTGCCAGCAGTTACTCACTAGCGGCTAGCACAGATACGCAGTATTTT,TRBJ2-3,TRBD2,.,TRBV6-2/TRBV6-3
CASSSTGGPGYGYTF,TGTGCCAGCAGCTCTACAGGTGGCCCGGGCTATGGCTACACCTTC,TRBJ1-2,.,.,TRBV11-2
CASSLRVGGSRGTDTQYF,TGTGCCAGCAGCTTACGGGTGGGGGGCTCCAGGGGCACAGATACGCAGTATTTT,TRBJ2-3,.,many,TRBV7-8
CASSQRQGDEQFF,TGCGCCAGCAGCCAGAGACAGGGGGATGAGCAGTTCTTC,TRBJ2-1,TRBD1,.,TRBV4-3
CASTERPPGGEKLFF,TGTGCCAGCACTGAAAGACCGCCGGGTGGGGAAAAACTGTTTTTT,TRBJ1-4,.,few,TRBV2
CASSPQLAPETQYF,TGCGCCAGCAGCCCACAACTAGCTCCAGAGACCCAGTACTTC,TRBJ2-5,.,.,TRBV4-1
CASSLIQGDEQYF,TGTGCCAGCAGCTTAATACAGGGTGACGAGCAGTACTTC,TRBJ2-7,.,.,TRBV7-6
CASSLVAVSEQFF,TGTGCCAGCAGCTTAGTTGCCGTAAGTGAGCAGTTCTTC,TRBJ2-1,.,.,TRBV7-9
CSAKKIPGGVSKNIQYF,TGCAGTGCTAAGAAAATCCCCGGGGGAGTATCCAAAAACATTCAGTACTTC,TRBJ2-4,.,.,TRBV20-1
CASSSTGTRDGYTF,TGTGCCAGCAGCTCCACTGGGACAAGAGATGGCTACACCTTC,TRBJ1-2,.,.,TRBV7-9
CASSLLRGGKLFF,TGTGCCAGCAGCTTATTACGGGGGGGAAAACTGTTTTTT,TRBJ1-4,.,few,TRBV7-2
CSARRTGVSYNEQFF,TGCAGTGCTAGAAGGACAGGAGTCTCCTACAATGAGCAGTTCTTC,TRBJ2-1,TRBD1,.,TRBV20-1
CASTTRAGGVTDTQYF,TGTGCCAGCACCACCAGAGCGGGGGGTGTCACAGATACGCAGTATTTT,TRBJ2-3,TRBD2,.,TRBV2
CASSQGNTYEQYF,TGTGCCAGCAGCCAAGGGAACACCTACGAGCAGTACTTC,TRBJ2-7,.,.,TRBV14
CASRRGTVQETQYF,TGTGCCAGCAGACGTGGGACGGTACAAGAGACCCAGTACTTC,TRBJ2-5,.,.,TRBV12-3/TRBV12-4
CASSLTGGISGNTIYF,TGCGCCAGCAGCTTGACAGGGGGAATCTCTGGAAACACCATATATTTT,TRBJ1-3,TRBD1,few,TRBV5-1
CASSSHTSGWRLEQYF,TGTGCCAGCAGTTCCCATACTAGCGGGTGGAGGCTTGAGCAGTACTTC,TRBJ2-7,TRBD2,many,TRBV28
CASSLDFGPNEQFF,TGTGCCAGCAGCTTAGACTTCGGGCCGAATGAGCAGTTCTTC,TRBJ2-1,.,.,TRBV7-2
CASRVSSSVNEQFF,TGTGCCAGCCGGGTTTCATCGTCGGTAAATGAGCAGTTCTTC,TRBJ2-1,.,few,TRBV6-2/TRBV6-3
CASSLDQPAADTQYF,TGTGCCAGCTCACTGGACCAACCAGCAGCAGATACGCAGTATTTT,TRBJ2-3,.,.,TRBV18
CASSLRGATSYEQYF,TGCGCCAGCAGCTTGCGGGGGGCTACGTCCTACGAGCAGTACTTC,TRBJ2-7,.,few,TRBV5-1
CASSFRQGEQYF,TGTGCCAGCAGCTTCCGACAGGGCGAGCAGTACTTC,TRBJ2-7,TRBD1,.,TRBV7-9
CASSLARHSPLHF,TGTGCCAGCAGCTTAGCGCGGCATTCACCCCTCCACTTT,TRBJ1-6,.,.,TRBV7-2
CASSLYPGRDYGYTF,TGTGCCAGCAGTTTATACCCAGGGAGGGACTATGGCTACACCTTC,TRBJ1-2,.,few,TRBV12-3/TRBV12-4
CASSLSATSREQYF,TGTGCCAGCAGTTTATCGGCGACTAGTCGCGAGCAGTACTTC,TRBJ2-7,.,few,TRBV27
CASSLVAGPLHEQFF,TGTGCCAGCAGCTTAGTGGCGGGACCGTTGCATGAGCAGTTCTTC,TRBJ2-1,.,few,TRBV7-3
CASSLVGEGSYEQYF,TGCGCCAGCAGCCTGGTGGGGGAAGGATCCTACGAGCAGTACTTC,TRBJ2-7,.,few,TRBV5-1
CASSGTGGRNTEAFF,TGCGCCAGCAGCGGAACGGGGGGAAGGAACACTGAAGCTTTCTTT,TRBJ1-1,.,many,TRBV5-1
CASSEAPGTTYEQYF,TGTGCCAGCAGTGAAGCGCCGGGCACCACCTACGAGCAGTACTTC,TRBJ2-7,.,few,TRBV6-1
CATRQGLNTEAFF,TGTGCCACTCGACAGGGCTTGAACACTGAAGCTTTCTTT,TRBJ1-1,TRBD1,.,TRBV10-3
CASCGGPSSNEQFF,TGCGCCAGCTGCGGGGGCCCCTCCTCCAATGAGCAGTTCTTC,TRBJ2-1,.,.,TRBV5-1
CASRTQGSDTQYF,TGTGCCAGCAGAACCCAGGGTTCAGATACGCAGTATTTT,TRBJ2-3,.,.,TRBV2
CASSQGGGGFSYEQYF,TGTGCCAGCAGCCAAGGGGGAGGGGGCTTCTCCTACGAGCAGTACTTC,TRBJ2-7,.,.,TRBV3-1
CASSLRRAGNTIYF,TGTGCCAGCAGCTTACGGCGGGCTGGAAACACCATATATTTT,TRBJ1-3,.,.,TRBV11-1
CASSGPSQETQYF,TGTGCCAGCAGTGGGCCGTCCCAAGAGACCCAGTACTTC,TRBJ2-5,.,few,TRBV25-1
CAISEAGGPETQYF,TGTGCCATCAGTGAAGCGGGGGGGCCAGAGACCCAGTACTTC,TRBJ2-5,TRBD2,few,TRBV10-3
CASSLTGTAKLFF,TGTGCCAGCAGTCTGACCGGGACAGCAAAACTGTTTTTT,TRBJ1-4,TRBD1,.,TRBV7-9
CASSSRFSGQGSPYEQYF,TGCGCCAGCAGCTCCCGGTTTTCGGGACAGGGGTCCCCCTACGAGCAGTACTTC,TRBJ2-7,TRBD1,.,TRBV5-1
CAIFNPGHSYEQYF,TGTGCCATCTTCAATCCAGGCCACTCCTACGAGCAGTACTTC,TRBJ2-7,.,many,TRBV10-3
CASSTSRFRHEQYF,TGTGCCAGCAGTACGTCTAGGTTCAGGCACGAGCAGTACTTC,TRBJ2-7,.,few,TRBV27
CASRLQGRITDTQYF,TGTGCCAGTAGACTCCAGGGACGGATCACAGATACGCAGTATTTT,TRBJ2-3,.,few,TRBV19
CASSPGPQATNEKLFF,TGCGCCAGCAGCCCCGGGCCTCAGGCAACTAATGAAAAACTGTTTTTT,TRBJ1-4,.,.,TRBV5-1